The clone carrying this T cell receptor (beta chain) was observed a few times. As yet, its antigen is unknown. V was clipped by 0 bases and J by 5 bases, with 8 bases between them. CDR3 length: 15 residues. CDR1 and CDR2 (germline): LNHNV, YYDKDF (reference sequence). In TCRdb, the 5' RACE reads were re-called with MiXCR into one record per CDR3 protein. The table has approximately 150,000 distinct CDR3 sequences, 30% to 35% seen once. The data were obtained in a study of CD8 T cells in ankylosing spondylitis. Study observations and caveats: What appeared characteristic of ankylosing spondylitis blood was a TCR beta motif of seven to nine highly homologous variants. Earlier authors reported some of these motif variants in reactive arthritis synovial fluid and blood.

This receptor was obtained from a male donor with ankylosing spondylitis. Input material: synovial fluid, either unsorted or a sorted T cell fraction (not recorded which). V gene TRBV15 combines with J gene TRBJ1-6, with D unclear. The CDR3 loop reads CATSRETGNNSPLHF. The CDR3 region has the DNA TGTGCCACCAGCAGAGAGACTGGGAATAATTCACCCCTCCACTTT.